This passage covers 14 T cell receptor beta chains from one sample sequenced in a study of OX40 agonist ivuxolimab in advanced cancers. Clones were read by immunoSEQ multiplex PCR, and TCRdb kept only the in-frame ones, dropping some. The sample contains some 44,000 clones, 82% of which appear only once. The sequences come from CD4+ or CD8+ T cells sorted from blood, collected in a trial of the OX40 agonist ivuxolimab. The receptor set was obtained from an adult with an advanced solid tumor such as melanoma, head and neck, liver or kidney cancer.

In its sample, this clone was seen a few times. The chain combines TRBV19 with TRBJ2-3; perhaps TRBD2 as D (6 bases). V lost 1 base and J lost 2, with 10 bases in between. CDR3 length: 15 residues. The germline V gene has CDR1 LNHDA and CDR2 SQIVND (reference sequence). The CDR3 spells CASSIGGTVTDTQYF. The CDR3 nucleotides are TGTGCCAGTAGTATAGGAGGGACTGTCACAGATACGCAGTATTTT.

The CDR3 loop is CATRGQGSSYEQYF. The CDR3 DNA reads TGTGCCACCAGAGGACAGGGGAGCTCCTACGAGCAGTACTTC. The V call is TRBV10-3, the J call TRBJ2-7; 9 bases fit TRBD1. The CDR3 runs 14 residues. Losses at the gene ends were 10 bases for V and 0 bases for J; bases not matched to a gene: 7. CDR1 is ENHRY, CDR2 SYGVKD, per germline.

This chain joins TRBV11-2 and TRBJ2-5, with D uncertain. Germline values: CDR1 SGHAT, CDR2 FQNNGV. The CDR3 sequence is 12 residues long. V lost 4 bases, J lost 6 bases, and 9 bases lay in between. The CDR3, as DNA: TGTGCCAGCAGCTCTGAATTGAAGACCCAGTACTTC. Its translation is CASSSELKTQYF.

The DNA for the CDR3 is TGCAGCGTTAGGGGCCCCGACACCGGGGAGCTGTTTTTT. It specifies CSVRGPDTGELFF. The chain has TRBV29-1 and TRBJ2-2, with TRBD1 as a possible D gene (5 bases). The V and J ends lost 5 bases and 3 bases respectively, with 10 bases between them. CDR3 size: 13 residues. From germline, CDR1 is SQVTM and CDR2 ANQGSEA.

The chain has TRBV4-3 and TRBJ2-3; 7 nucleotides match TRBD1. The CDR3 is 17 residues long. Trimming took 0 bases from V and 0 from J; bases not matched to a gene: 6. Germline V gives CDR1 LGHNA, CDR2 YSLEER. The CDR3 DNA sequence: TGCGCCAGCAGCCAAGATTCGGGGACAGTCAGCACAGATACGCAGTATTTT. Its translation: CASSQDSGTVSTDTQYF.

The V gene is TRBV7-9, the J gene TRBJ2-7; D unresolved. The V end was cut by 3 bases, the J end by 0 bases, with 9 bases between. Germline V gene data show CDR1 as SEHNR and CDR2 as FQNEAQ (reference sequence). There are 14 residues in the CDR3. The CDR3 bases are TGTGCCAGCAGCTTTCCGGGTCACTCCTACGAGCAGTACTTC. This translates into CASSFPGHSYEQYF. The full variable domain, rest sourced from reference TRBV7-9 and TRBJ2-7, is DTGVSQNPRHKITKRGQNVTFRCDPISEHNRLYWYRQTLGQGPEFLTYFQNEAQLEKSRLLSDRFSAERPKGSFSTLEIQRTEQGDSAMYLCASSFPGHSYEQYFGPGTRLTVT.

The chain combines TRBV7-8 with TRBJ1-1; TRBD1 matches 8 bases. V was clipped by 6 bases and J by 2 bases; unmatched bases: 5. The CDR3 spans 14 residues. From germline, CDR1 is SGHVS and CDR2 FQNEAQ. CDR3 residues: CASSEQGGNTEAFF. CDR3 sequence (DNA): TGTGCCAGCAGTGAACAGGGGGGTAACACTGAAGCTTTCTTT.

V usage is TRBV6-4 and J usage is TRBJ2-1; D unclear. Germline V CDR1 and CDR2: MRHNA, SNTAGT. The CDR3 covers 11 residues. The V gene lost 2 bases and the J gene lost 5 bases, with 1 base spanning the gap. The CDR3 loop is CASSDHNEQFF. CDR3 nucleotide sequence: TGTGCCAGCAGTGACCACAATGAGCAGTTCTTC.

This clone appeared a single time. The genes are TRBV5-1 and TRBJ2-7; 10 bases are shared with TRBD1. CDR3 size: 14 residues. Germline V gene sequence: CDR1 SGHRS, CDR2 YFSETQ. Trimming at V came to 2 bases and at J to 4 bases, leaving 3 bases not matched to a gene. CDR3 sequence: CASSFGQGGYEQYF. DNA for the CDR3: TGCGCCAGCAGCTTTGGACAGGGGGGGTACGAGCAGTACTTC.

This clone was observed a single time. The chain uses TRBV5-6 and TRBJ2-3, with TRBD1 matching 9 bases. The CDR3 spans 15 residues. Trimming at V came to 3 bases and at J to 2 bases, leaving 4 bases not matched to a gene. Germline CDR1 SGHDT, CDR2 YYEEEE. The CDR3 DNA follows: TGTGCCAGCAGCTCTGGGACAGGGCTCACAGATACGCAGTATTTT. As protein: CASSSGTGLTDTQYF.

This chain connects TRBV5-8 to TRBJ1-2, with a tentative D call TRBD1 (6 bases). The germline V gene has CDR1 SGHTS and CDR2 YDEGEE. Trimming cost V 4 bases and J 8 bases, with 21 bases left between them. The CDR3 sequence is 15 residues long. CDR3 amino acids: CASSPTPGPRGGYTF. CDR3 DNA: TGTGCCAGCAGCCCAACTCCGGGACCAAGGGGGGGCTACACCTTC.

V is TRBV27 and J is TRBJ2-7; D might be TRBD1 (5 bases). The germline V gene encodes CDR1 MNHEY and CDR2 SMNVEV (reference sequence). This CDR3 spans 12 amino acids. Trimming cost V 2 bases and J 5 bases, with 7 bases left between them. CDR3 bases: TGTGCCAGCAGTTTAAAGGGGAACGAGCAGTACTTC. Residues: CASSLKGNEQYF.

This chain connects TRBV25-1 to TRBJ2-2; the D gene is possibly TRBD2 (6 bases). Germline assignment: CDR1 MGHDK and CDR2 SYGVNS. The V end was cut by 3 bases, the J end by 5 bases, with 19 bases between. The CDR3 totals 17 residues. CDR3 nucleotide sequence: TGTGCCAGCAGTGATCAAAAACGGGACTTTCTGACCGGGGAGCTGTTTTTT. Its protein is CASSDQKRDFLTGELFF.

The chain couples TRBV21-1 to TRBJ2-3; the D call in the table, TRBD2, was not verified against the DNA. TRBV21-1 corresponds to a pseudogene. This CDR3 has 16 amino acids. The DNA for the CDR3 is TGTGCCAGCAGGATGAGAGGGTTCGGTTGGCCGGATACGCAGTATTTT. Translated: CASRMRGFGWPDTQYF.